This T cell receptor (beta chain) appears in the sequencing data of a study of T cell repertoires in cytomegalovirus infection. Study observations and caveats: In two of eight donors, the top clonotype was HLA-C-restricted CMV-specific.

The germline V gene encodes CDR1 SEHNR and CDR2 FQNEAQ (reference sequence). Losses at the gene ends were 3 bases for V and 3 bases for J; bases not matched to a gene: 14. This CDR3 comprises 18 residues. TCRdb used MiXCR to reprocess the reads, holding one entry per CDR3 protein. The sample records almost 500,000 distinct CDR3 sequences, about 11% being singletons. In regard to this clonotype: The antigen remains undetermined.

The chain carries TRBV7-9 and TRBJ2-7; TRBD1 matches 10 bases. Sample: PBMCs. The origin of this receptor is a human donor in good health (CMV status not recorded). Some clones in this sample may be carry-over from other donors' samples. The CDR3 DNA sequence: TGTGCCAGCAGCTTGAGAGCCTCCGGGACAGGGGTGTTCTACGAGCAGTACTTC. This gives the protein CASSLRASGTGVFYEQYF.